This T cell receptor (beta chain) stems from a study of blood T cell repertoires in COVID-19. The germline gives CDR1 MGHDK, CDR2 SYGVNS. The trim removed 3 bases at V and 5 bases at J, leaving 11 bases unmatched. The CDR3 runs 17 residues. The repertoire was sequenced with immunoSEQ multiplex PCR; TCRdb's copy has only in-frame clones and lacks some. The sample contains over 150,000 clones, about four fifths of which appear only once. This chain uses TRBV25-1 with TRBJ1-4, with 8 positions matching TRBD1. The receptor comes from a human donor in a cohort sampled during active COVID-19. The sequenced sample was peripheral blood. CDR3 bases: TGTGCCAGCAGTGATTCACAGGGGGGGTATCTGAATGAAAAACTGTTTTTT. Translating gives CASSDSQGGYLNEKLFF.